This T cell receptor beta chain was retrieved from a study of CD4 and CD8 cells across lung adenocarcinoma regions. Donors had localized lung adenocarcinoma, a non-small cell lung cancer. TCRdb redid the calling of the PCR reads with MiXCR, one entry per CDR3 protein. The data hold 13,000 or so distinct CDR3 sequences, with 40% to 50% observed a single time. The germline V gene has CDR1 MNHNS and CDR2 SASEGT. The CDR3 contains 14 residues. J is TRBJ2-5 and V is TRBV6-1, with D possibly matching TRBD2 (5 bases). The clonotype comes from a male donor with lung adenocarcinoma. The CD4 and CD8 labels of this study may be unreliable. Input material: CD8+ T cells from the margin of a lung tumor. CDR3 sequence (DNA): TGTGCGGGCAGTGCGGGCTGGAGCCCAGATACCCAGTACTTC. Its protein is CAGSAGWSPDTQYF.